One and the same sample provided the 2 T cell receptor beta chains below, sequenced in a study of human T cells and chemical hapten exposure. Time point described: pre-sensitization, week 0. Documented treatment: therapeutic diphenylcyclopropenone sensitization with weekly scalp DPC. TCRdb fed the RACE reads into MiXCR, producing one record per CDR3 protein. The repertoire holds around 250,000 distinct CDR3 sequences, approximately 8.6% seen once, with less than 3% in the top ten. Sequencing used whole blood, obtained in connection with sensitization to the hapten diphenylcyclopropenone (DPC). The receptors derive from a woman aged 35 to 49 with alopecia areata. Some clones in this sample may be carry-over from other donors' samples.

V usage is TRBV28 and J usage is TRBJ2-7, with TRBD1 matching over 7 bases. Germline loops: CDR1 MDHEN, CDR2 SYDVKM. V shed 4 bases, J shed 3 bases, and the junction held 6 bases outside the gene matches. This CDR3 has 14 residues. CDR3 bases: TGTGCCAGCAGTTCAAGGGGGACAGACTACGAGCAGTACTTC. Translating it yields CASSSRGTDYEQYF.

This clonotype was observed a handful of times. The J gene is TRBJ2-3, the V gene TRBV6-5; 10 bases line up with TRBD2. The CDR3 has 15 amino acids. The V gene end was trimmed by 2 bases and the J gene end by 1 base; junction bases not matched to a gene: 0. In germline, CDR1 is MNHEY, CDR2 SVGAGI. The chain's CDR3 is CASSYGTSGTDTQYF. Written as DNA, the CDR3 is TGTGCCAGCAGTTACGGGACTAGCGGCACAGATACGCAGTATTTT.